This T cell receptor (beta chain) was identified during a study of blood T cell repertoires in COVID-19. Overall study context: From the United States, Italy and Spain came samples of acute and convalescent COVID-19.

Assay used: immunoSEQ multiplex PCR; TCRdb lists only in-frame clones, some missing. In the table there are roughly 140,000 clones, 70% to 90% of which are singletons. Germline V gene lookup returns CDR1 MNHEY and CDR2 SMNVEV (reference sequence). CDR3 length equals 17 residues. Trimming at V came to 5 bases and at J to 7 bases, leaving 16 bases not matched to a gene. The V call is TRBV27, the J call TRBJ2-7; 11 bases line up with TRBD1. The receptor's source is a woman in her sixties with COVID-19, enrolled during active disease. Sequencing was performed on peripheral blood. CDR3 protein: CASSALPGQGASLEQYF. The CDR3 nucleotides are TGTGCCAGCAGTGCACTCCCCGGACAGGGGGCGAGTTTAGAGCAGTACTTC.